These T cell receptor beta chains were read from a single sample in a study of blood T cell repertoires in COVID-19. Some clones are missing from TCRdb's copy, which holds only in-frame ones; the method was immunoSEQ multiplex PCR. The sample records 140,000 to 150,000 clones, about four fifths being singletons. What was sequenced was PBMCs or T cells enriched from blood (not recorded which). The receptors here all came from a woman aged 50 to 60 with acute COVID-19. CDR3s include the opening cysteine and the closing phenylalanine or tryptophan. The D gene is left open where the match is weak. The size entry is marked missing in some rows and otherwise reads once, few, many or a size class.

clone_size j_call d_call v_call cdr3_aa cdr3_nt
NA TRBJ2-1 NA TRBV7-9 CASSLINSEQFF TGTGCCAGCAGCTTAATTAATAGTGAGCAGTTCTTC
NA TRBJ1-5 NA TRBV19 CATQTADQPQHF TGTGCGACTCAGACAGCCGATCAGCCCCAGCATTTT
few TRBJ1-4 NA TRBV19 CASTDRGSPNEKLFF TGTGCCAGCACCGACAGAGGCAGCCCTAATGAAAAACTGTTTTTT
once TRBJ2-1 NA TRBV18 CASSPPTQSSYNEQFF TGTGCCAGCTCACCACCAACACAGAGCTCCTACAATGAGCAGTTCTTC
NA TRBJ2-7 NA TRBV5-4 CASSLGLPDYEQYF TGTGCCAGCAGCTTGGGACTCCCAGACTACGAGCAGTACTTC
NA TRBJ2-3 TRBD2 TRBV5-5 CASSRGLAGVFKDTQYF TGTGCCAGCAGCCGCGGACTAGCGGGAGTTTTCAAAGATACGCAGTATTTT
NA TRBJ1-4 NA TRBV7-8 CASSLGQGNEKLFF TGTGCCAGCAGCTTAGGCCAGGGGAATGAAAAACTGTTTTTT
few TRBJ1-5 TRBD1 TRBV18 CASSIQGVGQPQHF TGTGCCAGCTCAATACAGGGGGTTGGTCAGCCCCAGCATTTT
NA TRBJ2-7 NA TRBV3-1/TRBV3-2 CASSSLARSYEQYF TGTGCCAGCAGTTCCCTAGCGCGGTCCTACGAGCAGTACTTC
once TRBJ1-1 TRBD1 TRBV2 CASRTGGAITEAFF TGTGCCAGCAGGACAGGGGGCGCGATCACTGAAGCTTTCTTT
once TRBJ1-2 TRBD1 TRBV15 CATSRDRQGDGYTF TGTGCCACCAGCAGAGATCGACAGGGGGATGGCTACACCTTC
NA TRBJ2-5 NA TRBV5-1 CASSKGTGSGGQETQYF TGCGCCAGCAGCAAAGGGACGGGGAGCGGAGGGCAAGAGACCCAGTACTTC
NA TRBJ2-3 TRBD1 TRBV7-3 CASSFGTGGTDTQYF TGTGCCAGCAGCTTTGGGACAGGGGGCACAGATACGCAGTATTTT
NA TRBJ2-1 TRBD2 TRBV4-2 CASSQSSGSSYNEQFF TGTGCCAGCAGCCAAAGTAGCGGGAGCTCCTACAATGAGCAGTTCTTC
NA TRBJ2-7 TRBD2 TRBV4-1 CASSPSTSVQSYEQYF TGCGCCAGCAGCCCGAGTACTAGCGTACAGTCCTACGAGCAGTACTTC
few TRBJ1-2 NA TRBV3-1/TRBV3-2 CASSQEARLDGYTF TGTGCCAGCAGCCAAGAGGCTCGATTGGATGGCTACACCTTC
NA TRBJ2-2 NA TRBV19 CASLLRNTGELFF TGTGCCAGCCTACTCCGGAACACCGGGGAGCTGTTTTTT
NA TRBJ2-1 TRBD2 TRBV25-1 CASSDRASGVLRQFF TGTGCCAGCAGTGACAGGGCTAGCGGGGTCCTTAGGCAGTTCTTC
few TRBJ1-2 NA TRBV7-9 CASSLGQAGGYTF TGTGCCAGCAGCTTAGGTCAGGCGGGAGGCTACACCTTC
once TRBJ2-3 NA TRBV10-3 CATEGSGTDTQYF TGTGCCACGGAGGGTTCCGGGACAGATACGCAGTATTTT
NA TRBJ1-1 TRBD1 TRBV29-1 CSVWDRKNTEAFF TGCAGCGTGTGGGACAGGAAGAACACTGAAGCTTTCTTT
NA TRBJ2-7 TRBD1 TRBV5-1 CASSLVTGDYEQYF TGCGCCAGCAGCTTGGTCACAGGGGACTACGAGCAGTACTTC
NA TRBJ2-1 TRBD2 TRBV7-3 CASSQTRTSLGEQFF TGTGCCAGCAGCCAGACCCGGACTAGTCTTGGTGAGCAGTTCTTC
NA TRBJ2-1 TRBD1 TRBV7-2 CARKGGQGSYNEQFF TGTGCCAGAAAGGGGGGACAGGGGTCCTACAATGAGCAGTTCTTC
once TRBJ2-1 TRBD1 TRBV24-1 CATSDSTGQYNEQFF TGTGCCACCAGTGATTCTACGGGACAGTACAATGAGCAGTTCTTC
NA TRBJ1-6 NA TRBV9 CASSVGHRPDNSPLHF TGTGCCAGCAGCGTAGGACACCGGCCCGATAATTCACCCCTCCACTTT
NA TRBJ2-7 NA TRBV5-1 CASSLEQVPYEQYF TGCGCCAGCAGCTTGGAACAGGTACCCTACGAGCAGTACTTC
NA TRBJ2-5 TRBD2 TRBV5-1 CASSKGLAETQYF TGCGCCAGCAGCAAGGGACTAGCAGAGACCCAGTACTTC
once TRBJ2-1 TRBD2 TRBV18 CASSPAIAGVYNEQFF TGTGCCAGCTCACCGGCCATAGCGGGGGTATACAATGAGCAGTTCTTC
NA TRBJ1-1 NA TRBV6-1 CASSSGKNEAFF TGTGCCAGCAGTTCGGGGAAAAATGAAGCTTTCTTT
NA TRBJ1-6 NA TRBV19 CASTPQGLINSPLHF TGTGCCAGTACCCCTCAGGGACTGATTAATTCACCCCTCCACTTT